The rows below give T cell receptor beta chains drawn from one sample of a study of T cell responses to AZD1222 COVID-19 vaccine. The data were produced by immunoSEQ multiplex PCR, yet TCRdb's version contains in-frame clones alone and is incomplete. The data contain 75,000 to 95,000 clones, 92% of them singletons. The sequencing here drew on peripheral blood, taken on day 0 of MenACWY control vaccination. These receptors all come from an adult in good health. CDR3s include the opening cysteine and the closing phenylalanine or tryptophan. D genes are given only for firm matches. Where a row states a size, it is once, few, many or the class of an expanded clone; other rows omit it.

d_gene: -
j_gene: TRBJ2-5
abundance: -
v_gene: TRBV7-2
CDR3nt: TGTGCCAGCAGCTTAGCCAGACAAGAGACCCAGTACTTC
CDR3aa: CASSLARQETQYF

d_gene: -
j_gene: TRBJ2-1
abundance: -
v_gene: TRBV6-5
CDR3nt: TGTGCCAGCAGTCCGGACACGTTCTACAATGAGCAGTTCTTC
CDR3aa: CASSPDTFYNEQFF

d_gene: -
j_gene: TRBJ2-1
abundance: -
v_gene: TRBV9
CDR3nt: TGTGCCAGCAGCCGAGGGGCGGGATACAATGAGCAGTTCTTC
CDR3aa: CASSRGAGYNEQFF

d_gene: TRBD1
j_gene: TRBJ1-2
abundance: -
v_gene: TRBV5-8
CDR3nt: TGTGCCAGCAGTAACAGGGGCTATGGCTACACCTTC
CDR3aa: CASSNRGYGYTF

d_gene: TRBD1
j_gene: TRBJ2-5
abundance: -
v_gene: TRBV7-8
CDR3nt: TGTGCCAGCAGCCAACAGGGGCGCCAAGAGACCCAGTACTTC
CDR3aa: CASSQQGRQETQYF

d_gene: -
j_gene: TRBJ2-6
abundance: -
v_gene: TRBV27
CDR3nt: TGTGCCAGCAGTTTACTTCAGGGGGGTTCTGGGGCCAACGTCCTGACTTTC
CDR3aa: CASSLLQGGSGANVLTF

d_gene: TRBD1
j_gene: TRBJ2-7
abundance: -
v_gene: TRBV11-2
CDR3nt: TGTGCCAGCAGCCTAACGGGACAGGGGGCTGAAGAGCAGTACTTC
CDR3aa: CASSLTGQGAEEQYF

d_gene: -
j_gene: TRBJ2-7
abundance: once
v_gene: TRBV12-3/TRBV12-4
CDR3nt: TGTGCCAGCAGTCCTCAGGTGAACTACGAGCAGTACTTC
CDR3aa: CASSPQVNYEQYF

d_gene: -
j_gene: TRBJ2-7
abundance: once
v_gene: TRBV28
CDR3nt: TGTGCCAGCAGTTTGGTGCAACAGAGCTCCTACGAGCAGTACTTC
CDR3aa: CASSLVQQSSYEQYF

d_gene: -
j_gene: TRBJ2-7
abundance: -
v_gene: TRBV19
CDR3nt: TGTGCCAGTAGTATAGTAGACGGACCCTACGAGCAGTACTTC
CDR3aa: CASSIVDGPYEQYF

d_gene: -
j_gene: TRBJ2-1
abundance: -
v_gene: TRBV7-9
CDR3nt: TGTGCCAGCAGCTTAGGGGCAGGGAGAATTTCCTACAATGAGCAGTTCTTC
CDR3aa: CASSLGAGRISYNEQFF

d_gene: TRBD1
j_gene: TRBJ2-5
abundance: -
v_gene: TRBV2
CDR3nt: TGTGCCAGCAGTGAAGGGGACAGGGGCGCGGAGACCCAGTACTTC
CDR3aa: CASSEGDRGAETQYF

d_gene: -
j_gene: TRBJ2-7
abundance: -
v_gene: TRBV11-2
CDR3nt: TGTGCCAGCAGCTTTCTCCCGGGGCCCTATCCCGATCAGGAGCAGTACTTC
CDR3aa: CASSFLPGPYPDQEQYF

d_gene: -
j_gene: TRBJ1-6
abundance: -
v_gene: TRBV11-3
CDR3nt: TGTGCCAGCAGCTTAGGTGACACTTCACCCCTCCACTTT
CDR3aa: CASSLGDTSPLHF

d_gene: TRBD2
j_gene: TRBJ2-7
abundance: -
v_gene: TRBV6-5
CDR3nt: TGTGCCAGCAGTTACTCGGGGGGGAGCTTGGGCGAGCAGTACTTC
CDR3aa: CASSYSGGSLGEQYF

d_gene: -
j_gene: TRBJ2-3
abundance: -
v_gene: TRBV7-2
CDR3nt: TGTGCCAGCAGCCTCGACCGGGGACCGAGAGATACGCAGTATTTT
CDR3aa: CASSLDRGPRDTQYF

d_gene: TRBD2
j_gene: TRBJ2-5
abundance: -
v_gene: TRBV11-3
CDR3nt: TGTGCCAGCAGCCCAGGGACTAGCGGGAGAGAGACCCAGTACTTC
CDR3aa: CASSPGTSGRETQYF

d_gene: TRBD2
j_gene: TRBJ2-7
abundance: -
v_gene: TRBV28
CDR3nt: TGTGCCAGCCGGACTAGCAATTACGAGCAGTACTTC
CDR3aa: CASRTSNYEQYF

d_gene: -
j_gene: TRBJ2-5
abundance: -
v_gene: TRBV7-9
CDR3nt: TGTGCCAGCAGTTTAGGTCCCGAGACCCAGTACTTC
CDR3aa: CASSLGPETQYF

d_gene: TRBD1
j_gene: TRBJ2-7
abundance: -
v_gene: TRBV4-3
CDR3nt: TGCGCCAGCAGCCACACTAGGACAGGGGCTAACGAGCAGTACTTC
CDR3aa: CASSHTRTGANEQYF

d_gene: -
j_gene: TRBJ1-5
abundance: -
v_gene: TRBV29-1
CDR3nt: TGCAGCGTTGCTGACAGCAATCAGCCCCAGCATTTT
CDR3aa: CSVADSNQPQHF

d_gene: TRBD1
j_gene: TRBJ1-4
abundance: -
v_gene: TRBV5-4
CDR3nt: TGTGCCAGCAGCACACGACAGACAGGGGCTAATGAAAAACTGTTTTTT
CDR3aa: CASSTRQTGANEKLFF

d_gene: -
j_gene: TRBJ2-7
abundance: -
v_gene: TRBV13
CDR3nt: TGTGCCAGTTCCCGACAGACCTACGAGCAGTACTTC
CDR3aa: CASSRQTYEQYF

d_gene: -
j_gene: TRBJ1-6
abundance: -
v_gene: TRBV6-2/TRBV6-3
CDR3nt: TGTGCCAGCAGCCGCACGGGGGCTGATTCACCCCTCCACTTT
CDR3aa: CASSRTGADSPLHF

d_gene: -
j_gene: TRBJ2-6
abundance: -
v_gene: TRBV9
CDR3nt: TGTGCCAGCAGCGTAACCCCGTCGGTCAGCTCTGGGGCCAACGTCCTGACTTTC
CDR3aa: CASSVTPSVSSGANVLTF

d_gene: -
j_gene: TRBJ1-6
abundance: -
v_gene: TRBV11-2
CDR3nt: TGTGCCAGCAGCCGAACCCAGGGCTCACCCCTCCACTTT
CDR3aa: CASSRTQGSPLHF

d_gene: -
j_gene: TRBJ2-7
abundance: -
v_gene: TRBV28
CDR3nt: TGTGCCAGCAGTGGCCCCGGGGGTGCGGAGCAGTACTTC
CDR3aa: CASSGPGGAEQYF

d_gene: -
j_gene: TRBJ2-1
abundance: once
v_gene: TRBV15
CDR3nt: TGTGCCACCTCCCCTGACTTTGGCTCCTACAATGAGCAGTTCTTC
CDR3aa: CATSPDFGSYNEQFF

d_gene: TRBD1
j_gene: TRBJ2-1
abundance: -
v_gene: TRBV18
CDR3nt: TGTGCCAGCTCTACGGGACAGGGTTTTGGCAATGAGCAGTTCTTC
CDR3aa: CASSTGQGFGNEQFF

d_gene: TRBD2
j_gene: TRBJ2-3
abundance: once
v_gene: TRBV7-2
CDR3nt: TGTGCCAGCAGCCCGGGACTAGCTGTTAGCACAGATACGCAGTATTTT
CDR3aa: CASSPGLAVSTDTQYF

d_gene: -
j_gene: TRBJ1-6
abundance: -
v_gene: TRBV7-8
CDR3nt: TGTGCCAGCAGCTTAGCCTCTACGGACTCTAATTCACCCCTCCACTTT
CDR3aa: CASSLASTDSNSPLHF

d_gene: TRBD1
j_gene: TRBJ1-6
abundance: -
v_gene: TRBV5-1
CDR3nt: TGCGCCAGCAGCTACGGGACAGGGGGCGCGTATTCACCCCTCCACTTT
CDR3aa: CASSYGTGGAYSPLHF

d_gene: -
j_gene: TRBJ1-2
abundance: -
v_gene: TRBV20-1
CDR3nt: TGCAGTGCTGACACCGACTATGGCTACACCTTC
CDR3aa: CSADTDYGYTF

d_gene: TRBD2
j_gene: TRBJ2-3
abundance: -
v_gene: TRBV28
CDR3nt: TGTGCCAGCAGTTTTTCCGAGGGACTAGCGGGGGGGCCTGGATTAGATACGCAGTATTTT
CDR3aa: CASSFSEGLAGGPGLDTQYF

d_gene: -
j_gene: TRBJ2-1
abundance: -
v_gene: TRBV2
CDR3nt: TGTGCCAGCGGAGAAGTTAGGTATGAGCAGTTCTTC
CDR3aa: CASGEVRYEQFF

d_gene: TRBD2
j_gene: TRBJ2-7
abundance: -
v_gene: TRBV27
CDR3nt: TGTGCCAGCAGTAGGGCGACTAGCGGGGGACCCTACGAGCAGTACTTC
CDR3aa: CASSRATSGGPYEQYF

d_gene: TRBD1
j_gene: TRBJ1-4
abundance: -
v_gene: TRBV7-9
CDR3nt: TGTGCCAGCAGCTTAGGATCGGGACAGAATGAAAAACTGTTTTTT
CDR3aa: CASSLGSGQNEKLFF

d_gene: -
j_gene: TRBJ2-7
abundance: -
v_gene: TRBV15
CDR3nt: TGTGCCACCAGCAGGGACAGATCCCAGGGATACGAGCAGTACTTC
CDR3aa: CATSRDRSQGYEQYF

d_gene: TRBD1
j_gene: TRBJ2-7
abundance: -
v_gene: TRBV19
CDR3nt: TGTGCCAGTAATGACAGGGAAAACGAGCAGTACTTC
CDR3aa: CASNDRENEQYF

d_gene: -
j_gene: TRBJ1-6
abundance: -
v_gene: TRBV14
CDR3nt: TGTGCCAGCAGCCAAGTTTCGGGGGGAGTTGGTTCACCCCTCCACTTT
CDR3aa: CASSQVSGGVGSPLHF

d_gene: -
j_gene: TRBJ2-3
abundance: -
v_gene: TRBV11-2
CDR3nt: TGTGCCAGCAGCTTAGGCTCATCCACAGATACGCAGTATTTT
CDR3aa: CASSLGSSTDTQYF

d_gene: -
j_gene: TRBJ2-5
abundance: -
v_gene: TRBV5-5
CDR3nt: TGTGCCAGCAGCTCCCAAGTCGTGGGACACCAACAAGAGACCCAGTACTTC
CDR3aa: CASSSQVVGHQQETQYF

d_gene: -
j_gene: TRBJ2-1
abundance: -
v_gene: TRBV9
CDR3nt: TGTGCCAGCAGCTCACCCCGGGGTGGGGACCCCGACAATGAGCAGTTCTTC
CDR3aa: CASSSPRGGDPDNEQFF

d_gene: -
j_gene: TRBJ1-2
abundance: -
v_gene: TRBV6-5
CDR3nt: TGTGCCAGCAGTTATGAGGGCCTGGGTGGCTACACCTTC
CDR3aa: CASSYEGLGGYTF

d_gene: TRBD1
j_gene: TRBJ1-4
abundance: -
v_gene: TRBV6-5
CDR3nt: TGTGCCAGCGGGGGACAGGGCTTCGAAAAACTGTTTTTT
CDR3aa: CASGGQGFEKLFF

d_gene: -
j_gene: TRBJ1-4
abundance: once
v_gene: TRBV18
CDR3nt: TGTGCCAGCTCACCACCCGAGGAGGGAAAACTGTTTTTT
CDR3aa: CASSPPEEGKLFF

d_gene: TRBD2
j_gene: TRBJ2-3
abundance: -
v_gene: TRBV19
CDR3nt: TGTGCCAGTAGTGTTAGCGGGATTACGGGTACGCAGTATTTT
CDR3aa: CASSVSGITGTQYF

d_gene: -
j_gene: TRBJ2-1
abundance: -
v_gene: TRBV6-5
CDR3nt: TGTGCCAGCACCAAACGGTGGGGCGCCTACAATGAGCAGTTCTTC
CDR3aa: CASTKRWGAYNEQFF

d_gene: -
j_gene: TRBJ1-6
abundance: -
v_gene: TRBV21-1
CDR3nt: TGTGCCAGCAGCAGGAAAAAATCGGCCTATAATTCACCCCTCCACTTT
CDR3aa: CASSRKKSAYNSPLHF

d_gene: TRBD1
j_gene: TRBJ1-6
abundance: -
v_gene: TRBV7-9
CDR3nt: TGTGCCAGCAGCTACGGACAGGCGAATTCACCCCTCCACTTT
CDR3aa: CASSYGQANSPLHF

d_gene: -
j_gene: TRBJ1-2
abundance: -
v_gene: TRBV3-1/TRBV3-2
CDR3nt: TGTGCCAGCAGCCAAGATCTGAGGGTGGGCTACACCTTC
CDR3aa: CASSQDLRVGYTF